This T cell receptor (beta chain) was retrieved from a study of vaccination effects on CD4 cells after COVID-19. Method: immunoSEQ multiplex PCR; TCRdb's copy keeps in-frame clones and lacks some. The data contain roughly 60,000 clones, around 67% of them seen just once; the ten biggest clones take up approximately 20%. There are 13 residues in the CDR3. The germline V gene encodes CDR1 PRHDT and CDR2 FYEKMQ (reference sequence). The germline V and J ends were trimmed by 5 bases and 12 bases, with 17 bases remaining between them. Before sequencing took place, the ViraFEST assay used viral peptide pools to expand antigen-specific CD4+ T cells. When ten to eleven days of culture had elapsed, CD4+ T cells were isolated. The study found no prior SARS-CoV-2 infection in the vaccine recipients, who tested negative for nucleocapsid antibodies. Notes on this clone: Its antigen is still unknown.

V usage is TRBV13 and J usage is TRBJ2-1; D gene unclear. The sample here was CD4+ T cells from PBMCs cultured with SARS-CoV-2 spike peptides, taken before COVID-19 vaccination. This TCR came from a human donor who received a COVID-19 vaccine. The CDR3 nucleotides are TGTGCCAGCAGCCACCGGCTGTCGGTTACGCAGTTCTTC. This sequence encodes CASSHRLSVTQFF.